This TCR beta chain was observed in a study of vaccination effects on CD4 cells after COVID-19. Background on the study: BNT162b2 vaccine or mRNA-1273 vaccine was given to participants in two doses.

Expansion of antigen-specific CD4+ T cells with viral peptide pools was carried out by the ViraFEST assay before sequencing. Having been cultured for less than 12 days, the cells underwent CD4+ T cell isolation. Previously uninfected by SARS-CoV-2, the vaccine recipients also showed negative nucleocapsid antibodies. For this clone: Its antigen is not identified.

Unmatched junction bases numbered 11, after V lost 3 bases and J lost 0 bases. The germline V gene has CDR1 SGHTA and CDR2 FQGNSA. This CDR3 has 19 amino acids. TCRdb's copy holds only in-frame clones and misses some; the assay was immunoSEQ multiplex PCR. The data show about 79,000 clones, around four fifths seen once. The receptor comes from a human donor who received a COVID-19 vaccine. Material: CD4+ T cells from PBMCs cultured with HCoV-229E spike peptides, obtained before COVID-19 vaccination. This chain connects TRBV7-2 to TRBJ1-5; 10 nucleotides line up with TRBD1. The CDR3 coding sequence is TGTGCCAGCAGCTTCCCCGGGACAGGGGCCATCCATAGCAATCAGCCCCAGCATTTT. It codes for CASSFPGTGAIHSNQPQHF.